The clone carrying this T cell receptor (beta chain) has just a few counts. The ends were cut back, 2 bases at V and 1 base at J, with 16 bases in the middle. The CDR3 has 17 residues. Per the germline V gene, CDR1 is MGHRA and CDR2 is YSYEKL. This entry comes from a study of T-cell reconstitution after alpha-beta-depleted transplantation in children. Using unique molecular identifiers, the investigators prepared the TCRbeta library. TCRdb called the PCR reads again in MiXCR, with one record for every CDR3 protein. The table has around 800,000 distinct CDR3 sequences, 15% to 20% seen once. Specimen: PBMCs, mostly from graft donor cells, collected 360 days after TCRalphabeta/CD19-depleted stem cell transplant. This receptor was identified in a male patient aged 5 to 17 who had a stem cell transplant for acute lymphoblastic leukemia, so the T cells may come from the graft donor. The gene calls are TRBV4-1 and TRBJ2-3, with D possibly matching TRBD2 (7 bases). The CDR3 DNA reads as TGCGCCAGCAGCCAAACTCTTAAGGGGGGGGGCACAGATACGCAGTATTTT. Protein: CASSQTLKGGGTDTQYF.